This T cell receptor beta chain originates from a study of cytomegalovirus exposure and HLA in healthy donors. Turning to the study itself: A prior analysis found 100 million to 140 million unique TCR beta sequences from about 179 million T cells. Whole-study findings and limits: It was assumed in the presence/absence analyses that sequencing depth was roughly uniform across donors. Later on, an analysis found that several of the most significant clusters appeared to be linked to common viral pathogens, which included parvovirus B19. Among CMV-associated TCR beta chains, most appeared HLA-restricted in a later analysis.

In the case of this clone: The antigen remains unidentified.

CDR1 and CDR2 (germline): SGHTA, FQGNSA. The CDR3 consists of 15 residues. Trimming removed 5 bases from V and 3 bases from J, with 14 bases in between. With 60 Vbeta and 13 Jbeta primers, the PCR was carried out. Here immunoSEQ multiplex PCR was the method, and the copy in TCRdb shows in-frame clones only, minus some. Its table lists nearly 200,000 clones. The source of this sequence is a boy younger than 18 in good health and CMV-seronegative. Sequenced material: PBMCs. This chain uses TRBV7-2 with TRBJ2-1; D possibly corresponds to TRBD2 (6 bases). The CDR3 protein is CASSPARGNYNEQFF. CDR3 sequence (DNA): TGTGCCAGCAGCCCTGCGCGGGGAAACTACAATGAGCAGTTCTTC.